This T cell receptor beta chain was retrieved from a study of blood T cell repertoires in COVID-19. On the study more broadly: Specimens from acute and convalescent COVID-19 originated in the United States, Italy and Spain. T cells, B-cell-depleted T cells, or PBMCs provided the cDNA or gDNA that served as material.

As handled by the study authors: Estimates of nucleated cell counts were drawn from the amplification of reference gene primers. Data came from immunoSEQ multiplex PCR; TCRdb stores just in-frame clones and leaves some out. Clonal size and the V and J genes are those of that table, whereas D and trimming came from the DNA. The sample consists of 350,000 or so clones, about nine tenths of them appearing once. Trimming took 6 bases from V and 2 from J; bases not matched to a gene: 6. Germline V gene data show CDR1 as MDHEN and CDR2 as SYDVKM. The CDR3 is made up of 14 amino acids. People in the exposed group encountered a COVID-19 case within 2 weeks before entering the study.

The chain employs TRBV28 and TRBJ2-7; TRBD1 matches 8 bases. The specimen sequenced was PBMCs or T cells enriched from blood (not recorded which). This TCR was sampled from a woman aged 30 to 39 who had been exposed to COVID-19. The chain's CDR3 is CASRRQGLAYEQYF. The CDR3, as DNA: TGTGCCAGCAGGAGACAGGGGTTAGCCTACGAGCAGTACTTC.